Presented here are 21 T cell receptor beta chains from one specimen sequenced in a study of brain T cells in children with intractable seizures. The method was immunoSEQ multiplex PCR; TCRdb's version includes in-frame clones alone and lacks a portion of them. This sample has tens of thousands of clones, with 85% to 95% found just once. Sequencing used peripheral blood, obtained at surgery. These TCRs come from a boy under two years old with tuberous sclerosis and intractable seizures.

This chain connects TRBV2 to TRBJ1-6, with TRBD1 identical over 8 bases. Trimming took 4 bases from V and 7 from J; bases not matched to a gene: 6. This CDR3 is 15 amino acids long. The V gene's germline CDR1 is SNHLY and CDR2 FYNNEI. The CDR3: CASSGHTGGNSPLHF. CDR3 DNA sequence: TGTGCCAGCAGTGGGCACACAGGGGGAAATTCACCCCTCCACTTT.

This clone was observed a handful of times. The chain joins TRBV5-5 to TRBJ1-5; D remains unclear. CDR1 is SGHKS and CDR2 is YYEKEE in the germline V gene (reference sequence). The CDR3 runs 15 residues. With 8 bases removed from V and 2 bases from J, the gap between germline ends came to 17 bases. CDR3 in amino acids: CASTRAVGGNQPQHF. CDR3 nucleotides: TGTGCCAGTACCCGAGCGGTCGGTGGCAATCAGCCCCAGCATTTT.

The chain couples TRBV4-1 to TRBJ1-5, with 7 bases identical to TRBD1. Germline V gene sequence: CDR1 MGHRA, CDR2 YSYEKL. The CDR3 has 17 residues. Germline trimming cut 0 bases from V and 4 bases from J; bases unmatched to any gene: 9. The CDR3 DNA follows: TGCGCCAGCAGCCAAGACCCGGGACAGTGGGGAAATCAGCCCCAGCATTTT. This encodes CASSQDPGQWGNQPQHF.

In nucleotides, the CDR3 is TGTGCCAGCAGGCGGCGGGAGGGCCTCCTTCCCAAAAACATTCAGTACTTC. Its translation: CASRRREGLLPKNIQYF. This rearrangement joins TRBV28 to TRBJ2-4, with TRBD2 matching over 9 bases. The CDR3 is made up of 17 amino acids. The ends lost 6 bases at V and 2 bases at J; junction bases unmatched: 11. The germline V gene encodes CDR1 MDHEN and CDR2 SYDVKM.

This chain uses TRBV4-1 with TRBJ2-6; 8 bases map to TRBD1. The V segment lost 1 base and the J segment 1 base; nucleotides outside the gene matches: 6. The germline V gene encodes CDR1 MGHRA and CDR2 YSYEKL. The CDR3 runs to 18 residues. The CDR3 loop is CASSQVGQGKSGANVLTF. Here the CDR3 DNA reads TGCGCCAGCAGCCAAGTCGGACAGGGCAAGTCTGGGGCCAACGTCCTGACTTTC.

The chain has TRBV27 and TRBJ2-1, with a possible D match to TRBD2 (6 bases). The CDR3 is 13 residues long. From germline, CDR1 is MNHEY and CDR2 SMNVEV (reference sequence). V was pared by 8 bases and J by 5 bases, with 13 bases between. For the CDR3, the DNA is TGTGCCAGCTGCCTGGGCGGGAACAATGAGCAGTTCTTC. As protein: CASCLGGNNEQFF.

The chain links TRBV7-3 to TRBJ2-7, with a possible D match to TRBD1 (6 bases). CDR1 and CDR2 from the germline V gene are SGHTA and FQGTGA. Deletions cut 8 bases from V and 2 bases from J, with 16 bases between. CDR3 length equals 14 residues. CDR3 sequence reads: CASRQGPPPYEQYF. Here the CDR3 DNA reads TGTGCCAGCCGCCAGGGGCCTCCTCCCTACGAGCAGTACTTC. Full variable domain (outside the CDR3, taken from reference TRBV7-3 and TRBJ2-7): GAGVSQTPSNKVTEKGKYVELRCDPISGHTALYWYRQSLGQGPEFLIYFQGTGAADDSGLPNDRFFAVRPEGSVSTLKIQRTERGDSAVYLCASRQGPPPYEQYFGPGTRLTVT.

This chain joins TRBV4-1 and TRBJ1-1, with D possibly matching TRBD1 (6 bases). CDR3 length: 14 amino acids. Germline loops: CDR1 MGHRA, CDR2 YSYEKL. V dropped 4 bases and J dropped 1 base, with 10 bases sitting between them. The CDR3 nucleotides are TGCGCCAGCAGCCTACAGGGTTCGAACACTGAAGCTTTCTTT. Its translation is CASSLQGSNTEAFF.

V usage is TRBV7-2 and J usage is TRBJ1-6, with 8 bases identical to TRBD1. V lost 1 base to trimming and J lost 9 bases; unmatched junction nucleotides: 5. The CDR3 runs 15 residues. Germline V gene data show CDR1 as SGHTA and CDR2 as FQGNSA. CDR3 in amino acids: CASSLVGTGRSPLHF. The CDR3 coding sequence is TGTGCCAGCAGCTTAGTTGGGACAGGTCGTTCACCCCTCCACTTT.

This chain joins TRBV4-2 and TRBJ1-3; the D is unclear. The CDR3 is made up of 16 amino acids. Trimming shortened V by 2 bases and J by 0 bases, and 11 bases separated the two germline ends. Germline assignment: CDR1 LGHNA and CDR2 YNFKEQ. The CDR3: CASSQYRVSSGNTIYF. The CDR3 nucleotides are TGTGCCAGCAGCCAATACAGAGTCAGCTCTGGAAACACCATATATTTT.

V usage is TRBV6-5 and J usage is TRBJ2-7; 7 bases align to TRBD2. Looked up from germline, CDR1 is MNHEY and CDR2 is SVGAGI. The CDR3 runs 14 residues. Germline trimming cut 7 bases from V and 3 bases from J; bases unmatched to any gene: 9. The CDR3 reads CASTARGGLYEQYF. The DNA of the CDR3 is TGTGCCAGCACCGCTCGGGGAGGGCTCTACGAGCAGTACTTC.

The V and J genes are TRBV30 and TRBJ2-7; TRBD1 aligns across 7 bases. Per germline, CDR1 GTSNPN and CDR2 SVGIG (reference sequence). This CDR3 region has 13 residues. V lost 4 bases to trimming and J lost 3 bases; unmatched junction nucleotides: 6. The CDR3 reads CAWTRDSHYEQYF. CDR3 nucleotide sequence: TGTGCCTGGACCCGGGACAGTCACTACGAGCAGTACTTC.

The V and J genes are TRBV6-1 and TRBJ1-2, with D uncertain. Deletions cut 4 bases from V and 0 bases from J, with 15 bases between. The CDR3 totals 16 residues. Germline V gene data show CDR1 as MNHNS and CDR2 as SASEGT. CDR3 region: CASSAGIPRSNYGYTF. CDR3 coding DNA: TGTGCCAGCAGTGCCGGCATCCCCAGATCTAACTATGGCTACACCTTC.

The chain employs TRBV30 and TRBJ2-2, with D maybe TRBD1 (6 bases). Trimming removed 2 bases at V and 2 bases at J, with 12 bases between. The germline V gene encodes CDR1 GTSNPN and CDR2 SVGIG (reference sequence). The CDR3 has 15 residues. CDR3 amino acids: CAWSPRGINTGELFF. For the CDR3, the DNA is TGTGCCTGGAGTCCCAGGGGTATCAACACCGGGGAGCTGTTTTTT. Based on the CDR3 plus reference TRBV30 and TRBJ2-2, the full variable domain is SQTIHQWPATLVQPVGSPLSLECTVEGTSNPNLYWYRQAAGRGLQLLFYSVGIGQISSEVPQNLSASRPQDRQFILSSKKLLLSDSGFYLCAWSPRGINTGELFFGEGSRLTVL.

This chain links TRBV2 with TRBJ1-3; possibly TRBD1 for D (5 bases). CDR3 length: 16 residues. The germline V gene has CDR1 SNHLY and CDR2 FYNNEI. V was trimmed by 7 bases and J by 0 bases, leaving 16 bases between them. CDR3 DNA sequence: TGTGCCAGCACCCTAGACAGCCCGGGCTCTGGAAACACCATATATTTT. The encoded protein is CASTLDSPGSGNTIYF. Looking up the rest from reference TRBV2 and TRBJ1-3 gives the full variable domain: EPEVTQTPSHQVTQMGQEVILRCVPISNHLYFYWYRQILGQKVEFLVSFYNNEISEKSEIFDDQFSVERPDGSNFTLKIRSTKLEDSAMYFCASTLDSPGSGNTIYFGEGSWLTVV.

The rearrangement links TRBV19 to TRBJ1-1; D not resolved. The ends were cut back, 0 bases at V and 1 base at J, with 0 bases in the middle. Germline V gene data show CDR1 as LNHDA and CDR2 as SQIVND (reference sequence). The CDR3 is made up of 12 amino acids. The CDR3 DNA follows: TGTGCCAGTAGTATAGAGAACACTGAAGCTTTCTTT. This gives the protein CASSIENTEAFF. Full variable domain (rest looked up from reference TRBV19 and TRBJ1-1): DGGITQSPKYLFRKEGQNVTLSCEQNLNHDAMYWYRQDPGQGLRLIYYSQIVNDFQKGDIAEGYSVSREKKESFPLTVTSAQKNPTAFYLCASSIENTEAFFGQGTRLTVV.

This chain links TRBV11-2 with TRBJ1-2; possibly TRBD1 for D (5 bases). Germline CDR1 SGHAT, CDR2 FQNNGV. Trimming removed 5 bases from V and 2 bases from J, with 12 bases in between. The CDR3 extends over 14 amino acids. The CDR3 nucleotides read TGTGCCAGCAGCATAACCGGGACCAACTATGGCTACACCTTC. It is translated as CASSITGTNYGYTF.

The rearrangement links TRBV6-5 to TRBJ2-3; TRBD2 matches 7 bases. This CDR3 contains 15 residues. V was pared by 7 bases and J by 1 base, with 8 bases of the junction left unmatched. From germline, CDR1 is MNHEY and CDR2 SVGAGI. The CDR3 sequence is CASTRGGLGTDTQYF. The CDR3 coding sequence is TGTGCCAGCACACGGGGAGGGCTCGGCACAGATACGCAGTATTTT.

The V gene is TRBV5-1, the J gene TRBJ1-1, with 8 positions matching TRBD1. Unmatched junction bases numbered 13, after V lost 5 bases and J lost 1 base. This CDR3 spans 17 amino acids. Germline V gene sequence: CDR1 SGHRS, CDR2 YFSETQ. This CDR3 is CASRPMDRVRGNTEAFF. The CDR3, as DNA: TGCGCCAGCAGGCCCATGGACAGGGTAAGGGGGAACACTGAAGCTTTCTTT.

The V gene is TRBV7-9, the J gene TRBJ2-5, with a possible D match to TRBD2 (7 bases). V gave up 6 bases and J gave up 7 bases, with 21 bases separating them. The CDR3 sequence is 15 residues long. Germline CDR1 SEHNR, CDR2 FQNEAQ (reference sequence). As DNA, the CDR3 is TGTGCCAGCAGTCATCTTAGGGGGGGACTGGCGACCCAGTACTTC. Translated: CASSHLRGGLATQYF.

The genes are TRBV6-1 and TRBJ2-7; D gene uncertain. Germline V CDR1 and CDR2: MNHNS, SASEGT. The V end lost 1 base, the J end lost 1 base, and 2 bases lay between the germline ends. This CDR3 has 12 residues. The CDR3 reads CASSEVSYEQYF. The CDR3 DNA sequence: TGTGCCAGCAGTGAAGTATCCTACGAGCAGTACTTC.